This T cell receptor (beta chain) was documented in a study of T cells in Graves' hyperthyroidism and ophthalmopathy. Study conclusions and caveats: Ophthalmopathy, which appeared later, was predicted by the model a median approximately 6.7 months before onset.

Amplified TCR beta CDR3 regions derived from RNA transcripts. Researchers ran a first-round RT-PCR on the TCR CDR3 using the HTBI primer set. TCRdb reprocessed the multiplex PCR reads with MiXCR, giving one entry per CDR3 protein. The sample records about 700,000 distinct CDR3 sequences, 14% being singletons. This clonotype was observed a handful of times. Its cognate antigen is unknown. Diagnoses used clinical symptoms, serum thyroxine and TRAb, thyroid ultrasound and orbital computed tomography. Fresh peripheral blood, about 9.3 ml, yielded the PBMCs. This CDR3 is built from 14 residues. Germline CDR1 reads SGHVS; CDR2 reads FQNEAQ. Trimming took 2 bases from V and 10 from J, leaving 15 bases between them.

The chain combines TRBV7-8 with TRBJ1-5; unclear D gene. The receptor's source is a woman aged 18-35 years with Graves' hyperthyroidism. Sequencing was performed on blood. The CDR3 here is CASSLRDPGTPQHF. The CDR3 nucleotides are TGTGCCAGCAGCTTACGAGACCCGGGAACTCCCCAGCATTTT.